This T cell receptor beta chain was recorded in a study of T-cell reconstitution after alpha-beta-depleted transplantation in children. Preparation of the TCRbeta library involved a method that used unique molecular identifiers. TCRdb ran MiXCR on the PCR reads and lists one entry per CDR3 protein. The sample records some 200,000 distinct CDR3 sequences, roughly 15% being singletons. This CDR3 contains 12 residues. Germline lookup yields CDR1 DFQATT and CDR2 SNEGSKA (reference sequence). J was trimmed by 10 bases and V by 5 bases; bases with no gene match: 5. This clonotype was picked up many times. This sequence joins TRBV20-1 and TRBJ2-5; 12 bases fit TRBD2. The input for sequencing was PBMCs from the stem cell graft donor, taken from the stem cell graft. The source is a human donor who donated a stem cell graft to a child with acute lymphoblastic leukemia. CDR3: CSAPRTSGDQYF. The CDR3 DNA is TGCAGTGCTCCCAGGACTAGCGGGGACCAGTACTTC.